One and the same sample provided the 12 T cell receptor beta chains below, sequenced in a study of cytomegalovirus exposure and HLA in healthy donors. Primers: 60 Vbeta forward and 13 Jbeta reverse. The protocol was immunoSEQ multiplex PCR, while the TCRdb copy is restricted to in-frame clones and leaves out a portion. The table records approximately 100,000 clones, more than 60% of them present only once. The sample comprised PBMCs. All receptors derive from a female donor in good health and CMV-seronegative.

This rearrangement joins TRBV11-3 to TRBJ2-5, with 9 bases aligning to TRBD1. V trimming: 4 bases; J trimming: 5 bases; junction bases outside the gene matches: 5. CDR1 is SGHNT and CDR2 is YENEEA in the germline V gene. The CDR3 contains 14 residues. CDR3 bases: TGTGCCAGCAGCTCAGGACAGGGGAGGGAGACCCAGTACTTC. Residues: CASSSGQGRETQYF.

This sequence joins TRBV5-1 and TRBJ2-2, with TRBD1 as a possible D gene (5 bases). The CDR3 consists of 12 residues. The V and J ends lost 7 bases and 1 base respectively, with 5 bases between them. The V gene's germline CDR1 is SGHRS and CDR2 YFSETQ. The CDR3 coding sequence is TGCGCCAGCCAGGGGAACACCGGGGAGCTGTTTTTT. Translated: CASQGNTGELFF.

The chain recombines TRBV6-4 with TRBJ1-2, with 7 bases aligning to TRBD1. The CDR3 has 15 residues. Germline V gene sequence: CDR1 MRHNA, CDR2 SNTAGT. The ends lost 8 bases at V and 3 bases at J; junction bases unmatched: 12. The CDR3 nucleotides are TGTGCCAGCCTCCCTTCTATACAGGGGCACTATGGCTACACCTTC. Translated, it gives CASLPSIQGHYGYTF.

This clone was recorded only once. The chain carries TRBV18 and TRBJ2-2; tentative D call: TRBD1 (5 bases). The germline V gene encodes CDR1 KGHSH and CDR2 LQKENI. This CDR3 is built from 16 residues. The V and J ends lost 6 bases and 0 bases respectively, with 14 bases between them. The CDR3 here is CASSPRDAPNTGELFF. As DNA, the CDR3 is TGTGCCAGCTCCCCCAGGGATGCCCCGAACACCGGGGAGCTGTTTTTT.

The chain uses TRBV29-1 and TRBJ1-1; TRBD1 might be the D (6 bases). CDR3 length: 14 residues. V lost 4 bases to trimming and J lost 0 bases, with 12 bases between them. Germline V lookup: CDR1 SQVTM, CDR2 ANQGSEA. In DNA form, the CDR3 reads TGCAGCGTTGGCGGGGGCGCAGTGAACACTGAAGCTTTCTTT. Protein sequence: CSVGGGAVNTEAFF.

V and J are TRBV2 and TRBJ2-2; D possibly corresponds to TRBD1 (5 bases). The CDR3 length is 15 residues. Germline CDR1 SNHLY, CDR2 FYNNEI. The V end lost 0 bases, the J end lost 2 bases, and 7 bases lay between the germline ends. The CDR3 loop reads CASSEARGNTGELFF. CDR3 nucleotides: TGTGCCAGCAGTGAAGCTAGGGGTAACACCGGGGAGCTGTTTTTT.

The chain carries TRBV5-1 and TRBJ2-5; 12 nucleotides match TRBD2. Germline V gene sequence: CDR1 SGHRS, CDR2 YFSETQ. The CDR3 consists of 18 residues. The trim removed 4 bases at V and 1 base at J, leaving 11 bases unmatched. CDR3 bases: TGCGCCAGCAGCATCACCGGACTAGCGGGGACTTTCCAAGAGACCCAGTACTTC. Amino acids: CASSITGLAGTFQETQYF.

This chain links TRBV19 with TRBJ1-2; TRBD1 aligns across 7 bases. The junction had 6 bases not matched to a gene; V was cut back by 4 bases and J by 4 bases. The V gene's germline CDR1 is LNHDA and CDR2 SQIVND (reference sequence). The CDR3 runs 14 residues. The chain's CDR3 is CASSTSGTVYGYTF. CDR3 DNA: TGTGCCAGTAGTACATCCGGGACAGTCTATGGCTACACCTTC.

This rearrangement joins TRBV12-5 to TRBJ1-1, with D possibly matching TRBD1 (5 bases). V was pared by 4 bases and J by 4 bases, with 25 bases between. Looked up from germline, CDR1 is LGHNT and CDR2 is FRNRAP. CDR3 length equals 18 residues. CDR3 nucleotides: TGTGCTAGTGGTTCCATGCGTAGCGCCTGGGGGGGGGTCACTGAAGCTTTCTTT. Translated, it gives CASGSMRSAWGGVTEAFF.

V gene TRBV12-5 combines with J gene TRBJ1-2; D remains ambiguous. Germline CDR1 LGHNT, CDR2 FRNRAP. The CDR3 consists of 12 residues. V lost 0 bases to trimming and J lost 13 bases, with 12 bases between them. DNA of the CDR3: TGTGCTAGTGGTTTGGTACTCGGGTTCTGCACCTTC. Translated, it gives CASGLVLGFCTF. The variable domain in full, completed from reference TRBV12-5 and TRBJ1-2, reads DARVTQTPRHKVTEMGQEVTMRCQPILGHNTVFWYRQTMMQGLELLAYFRNRAPLDDSGMPKDRFSAEMPDATLATLKIQPSEPRDSAVYFCASGLVLGFCTFGSGTRLTVV.

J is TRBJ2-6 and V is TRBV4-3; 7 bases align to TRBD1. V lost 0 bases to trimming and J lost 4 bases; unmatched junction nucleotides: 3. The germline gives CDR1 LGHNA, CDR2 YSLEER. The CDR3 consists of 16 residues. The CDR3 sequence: CASSQDSGGGANVLTF. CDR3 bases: TGCGCCAGCAGCCAAGACTCAGGGGGAGGGGCCAACGTCCTGACTTTC.

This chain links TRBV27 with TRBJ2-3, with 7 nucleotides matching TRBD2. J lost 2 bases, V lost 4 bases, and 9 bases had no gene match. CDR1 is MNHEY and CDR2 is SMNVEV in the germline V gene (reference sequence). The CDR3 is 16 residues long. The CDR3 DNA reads TGTGCCAGCAGTTCTTGGACGGGGGGATTCACAGATACGCAGTATTTT. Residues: CASSSWTGGFTDTQYF.